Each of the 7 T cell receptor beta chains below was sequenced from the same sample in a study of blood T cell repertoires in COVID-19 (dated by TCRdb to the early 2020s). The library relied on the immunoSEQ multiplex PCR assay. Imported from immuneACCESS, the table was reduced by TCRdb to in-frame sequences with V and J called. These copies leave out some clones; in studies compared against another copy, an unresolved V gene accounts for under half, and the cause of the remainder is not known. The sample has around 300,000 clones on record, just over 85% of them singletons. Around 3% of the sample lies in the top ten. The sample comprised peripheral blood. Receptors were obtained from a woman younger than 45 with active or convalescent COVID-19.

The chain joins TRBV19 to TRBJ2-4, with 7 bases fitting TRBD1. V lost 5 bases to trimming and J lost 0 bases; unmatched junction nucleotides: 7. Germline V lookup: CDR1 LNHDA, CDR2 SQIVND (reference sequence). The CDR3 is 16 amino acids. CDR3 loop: CASSPGQVIAKNIQYF. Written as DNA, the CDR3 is TGTGCCAGTAGTCCAGGACAGGTTATAGCCAAAAACATTCAGTACTTC.

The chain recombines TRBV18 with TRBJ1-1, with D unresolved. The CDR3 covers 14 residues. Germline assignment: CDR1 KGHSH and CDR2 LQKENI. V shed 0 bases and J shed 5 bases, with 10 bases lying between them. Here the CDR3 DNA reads TGTGCCAGCTCACCACCGAAAGGGAGGACTGAAGCTTTCTTT. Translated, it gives CASSPPKGRTEAFF.

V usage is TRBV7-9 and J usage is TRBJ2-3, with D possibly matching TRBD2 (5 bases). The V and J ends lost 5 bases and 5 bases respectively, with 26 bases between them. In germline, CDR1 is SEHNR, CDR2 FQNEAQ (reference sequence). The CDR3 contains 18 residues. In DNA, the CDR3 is TGTGCCAGCAGCGAAACTTCGGACTGGGTAGCCGCGGGAGATACGCAGTATTTT. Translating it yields CASSETSDWVAAGDTQYF.

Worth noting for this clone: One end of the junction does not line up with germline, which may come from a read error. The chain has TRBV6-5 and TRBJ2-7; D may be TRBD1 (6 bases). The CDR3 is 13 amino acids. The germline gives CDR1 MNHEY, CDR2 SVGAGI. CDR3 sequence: CASSPGAPSRWGF. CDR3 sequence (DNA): TGTGCCAGCAGCCCAGGGGCCCCTTCCCGGTGGGGGTTC.

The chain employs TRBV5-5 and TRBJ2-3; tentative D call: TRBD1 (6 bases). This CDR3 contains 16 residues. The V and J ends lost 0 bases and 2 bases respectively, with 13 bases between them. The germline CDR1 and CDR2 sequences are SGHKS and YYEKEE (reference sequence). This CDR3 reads CASSLAPGVYTDTQYF. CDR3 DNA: TGTGCCAGCAGCTTGGCCCCAGGGGTCTACACAGATACGCAGTATTTT.

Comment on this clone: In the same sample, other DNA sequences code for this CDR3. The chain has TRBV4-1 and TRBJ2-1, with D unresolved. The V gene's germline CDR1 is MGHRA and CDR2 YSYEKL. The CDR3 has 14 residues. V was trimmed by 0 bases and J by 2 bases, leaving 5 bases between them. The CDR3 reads CASSQDSAYNEQFF. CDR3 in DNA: TGCGCCAGCAGCCAAGATTCGGCCTACAATGAGCAGTTCTTC.

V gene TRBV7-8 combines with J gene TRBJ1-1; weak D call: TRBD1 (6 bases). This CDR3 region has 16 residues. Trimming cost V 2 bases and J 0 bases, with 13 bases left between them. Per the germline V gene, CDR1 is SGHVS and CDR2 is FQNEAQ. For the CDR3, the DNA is TGTGCCAGCAGCTTAAAAGGGGGGGTCCTGAACACTGAAGCTTTCTTT. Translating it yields CASSLKGGVLNTEAFF.